This entry lists 25 T cell receptor beta chains sequenced from one sample in a study of cytomegalovirus exposure and HLA in healthy donors. Researchers ran the PCR with 60 Vbeta and 13 Jbeta primers. The table came from immunoSEQ multiplex PCR; TCRdb's copy has only in-frame clones and leaves some out. The sample yields roughly 140,000 clones, roughly 76% seen once. Sample: PBMCs. These receptors were obtained from a human donor in good health.

This chain connects TRBV29-1 to TRBJ1-3; D is unresolved. Germline values: CDR1 SQVTM, CDR2 ANQGSEA. Between the trimmed V and J ends, which lost 6 bases and 1 base, there was a span of 7 bases. This CDR3 is built from 12 residues. The CDR3 region is CSVRTSGNTIYF. The CDR3 nucleotides are TGCAGCGTGCGGACTTCTGGAAACACCATATATTTT.

This clone was found once. V and J are TRBV27 and TRBJ1-2; 8 positions agree with TRBD1. The junction had 6 bases not matched to a gene; V was cut back by 6 bases and J by 6 bases. Germline V gene data show CDR1 as MNHEY and CDR2 as SMNVEV (reference sequence). This CDR3 contains 13 residues. The CDR3 loop is CASRLTGGHGYTF. As DNA, the CDR3 is TGTGCCAGCAGACTTACAGGGGGACATGGCTACACCTTC.

The rearrangement links TRBV21-1 to TRBJ1-5; TRBD1 is the table's D call, not checked against the DNA. TRBV21-1 is annotated as a pseudogene. The CDR3 length is 14 residues. CDR3 loop: CASSNQQGDQPQHF. The CDR3, as DNA: TGTGCCAGCAGCAATCAACAGGGTGACCAGCCCCAGCATTTT.

The chain employs TRBV9 and TRBJ1-1, with D possibly being TRBD1 (5 bases). The CDR3 length is 14 residues. CDR1 is SGDLS, CDR2 YYNGEE, per germline. V lost 5 bases to trimming and J lost 2 bases, with 13 bases between them. The CDR3 protein is CASRTITGNTEAFF. The CDR3 nucleotides are TGTGCCAGCAGAACGATCACAGGAAACACTGAAGCTTTCTTT.

There are a few counts of this clone. The chain joins TRBV25-1 to TRBJ2-5; possibly TRBD1 for D (5 bases). Germline CDR1 is MGHDK and CDR2 is SYGVNS. V was pared by 5 bases and J by 2 bases, with 12 bases between. This CDR3 is 14 amino acids long. This CDR3 is CASSYRRTQETQYF. Written as DNA, the CDR3 is TGTGCCAGCAGTTACCGACGGACACAAGAGACCCAGTACTTC. The whole variable domain, remainder taken from reference TRBV25-1 and TRBJ2-5, is EADIYQTPRYLVIGTGKKITLECSQTMGHDKMYWYQQDPGMELHLIHYSYGVNSTEKGDLSSESTVSRIRTEHFPLTLESARPSHTSQYLCASSYRRTQETQYFGPGTRLLVL.

The CDR3 spells CASSQSVRREGTGELFF. CDR3 bases: TGCGCCAGCAGTCAATCAGTAAGAAGGGAGGGCACCGGGGAGCTGTTTTTT. The rearrangement uses TRBV23-1 and TRBJ2-2, with TRBD2 identical over 7 bases. TRBV23-1 counts as an open reading frame of uncertain function. The J segment lost 4 bases and the V segment lost 0 bases, leaving 8 bases of the junction unmatched. The CDR3 is 17 residues long.

This clone was observed a single time. The chain is built from TRBV4-1 and TRBJ2-7; 10 bases are a match to TRBD2. This CDR3 contains 16 residues. V shed 0 bases and J 6 bases; nucleotides not matched to a gene: 8. The V gene's germline CDR1 is MGHRA and CDR2 YSYEKL. The CDR3 region has the DNA TGCGCCAGCAGCCAAGAGAGGGCTAGCGGGAGAGGCGAGCAGTACTTC. Protein: CASSQERASGRGEQYF.

The chain joins TRBV9 to TRBJ2-7; D might be TRBD2 (6 bases). V shed 4 bases and J shed 3 bases, with 14 bases lying between them. CDR1 is SGDLS, CDR2 YYNGEE, per germline. This CDR3 has 14 residues. CDR3 DNA: TGTGCCAGCAGCCCGGGGGTGTCCCTCTACGAGCAGTACTTC. Amino acids: CASSPGVSLYEQYF.

The chain is built from TRBV15 and TRBJ1-1; possible D gene TRBD1, 5 bases. Germline V CDR1 and CDR2: LNHNV, YYDKDF (reference sequence). Between the trimmed V and J ends, which lost 1 base and 6 bases, there was a span of 12 bases. This CDR3 has 14 amino acids. The DNA for the CDR3 is TGTGCCACCAGCAGAGCTCGGGGGTCCCCTGAAGCTTTCTTT. Amino acid sequence: CATSRARGSPEAFF.

This clone appeared once. This chain links TRBV5-6 with TRBJ2-1; D is ambiguous. V gave up 1 base and J gave up 0 bases, with 5 bases separating them. Germline CDR1 and CDR2: SGHDT and YYEEEE. The CDR3 is made up of 14 amino acids. CDR3 in amino acids: CASSLFGSYNEQFF. The CDR3 region has the DNA TGTGCCAGCAGCTTGTTCGGCTCCTACAATGAGCAGTTCTTC.

This sequence joins TRBV6-4 and TRBJ1-3; D gene unclear. V lost 7 bases and J 0 bases, leaving 7 bases between the germline ends. Germline V gene data show CDR1 as MRHNA and CDR2 as SNTAGT. The CDR3 runs to 13 residues. CDR3 nucleotides: TGTGCCAGCAACGGCGGCTCTGGAAACACCATATATTTT. Translation: CASNGGSGNTIYF.

This clone was observed a few times. The chain carries TRBV9 and TRBJ2-1, with 9 bases matching TRBD2. The junction had 7 bases not matched to a gene; V was cut back by 1 base and J by 8 bases. The CDR3 has 15 residues. Germline CDR1 reads SGDLS; CDR2 reads YYNGEE. CDR3 in amino acids: CASSVSGGGAHEQFF. In DNA, the CDR3 is TGTGCCAGCAGCGTATCTGGCGGGGGGGCCCATGAGCAGTTCTTC.

The V and J genes are TRBV19 and TRBJ1-2; D is uncertain. This CDR3 is built from 15 residues. Germline V gene sequence: CDR1 LNHDA, CDR2 SQIVND (reference sequence). V lost 1 base and J lost 5, with 14 bases in between. The CDR3 DNA is TGTGCCAGTAGTATAGGAAGGCCGGCGGTATATGGCTACACCTTC. This translates into CASSIGRPAVYGYTF. The variable domain in full, with the rest retrieved from reference TRBV19 and TRBJ1-2, is DGGITQSPKYLFRKEGQNVTLSCEQNLNHDAMYWYRQDPGQGLRLIYYSQIVNDFQKGDIAEGYSVSREKKESFPLTVTSAQKNPTAFYLCASSIGRPAVYGYTFGSGTRLTVV.

The J gene is TRBJ2-1, the V gene TRBV11-3; TRBD2 matches 11 bases. There are 17 residues in the CDR3. Per the germline V gene, CDR1 is SGHNT and CDR2 is YENEEA. With 5 bases clipped from V and 0 bases from J, the junction kept 6 bases outside the gene matches. CDR3 protein: CASSPPTSGSSYNEQFF. In DNA form, the CDR3 reads TGTGCCAGCAGCCCCCCCACTAGCGGGAGCTCCTACAATGAGCAGTTCTTC.

This chain connects TRBV9 to TRBJ2-1; the D gene is possibly TRBD1 (6 bases). V dropped 3 bases and J dropped 0 bases, with 19 bases sitting between them. The CDR3 spans 18 residues. Germline V gene lookup returns CDR1 SGDLS and CDR2 YYNGEE. CDR3 sequence: CASSDALEGESSYNEQFF. The DNA for the CDR3 is TGTGCCAGCAGCGACGCGCTAGAGGGGGAAAGCTCCTACAATGAGCAGTTCTTC.

The rearrangement uses TRBV29-1 and TRBJ2-7; tentative D call: TRBD1 (6 bases). V lost 4 bases to trimming and J lost 0 bases, with 10 bases between them. This CDR3 comprises 13 residues. CDR1 is SQVTM and CDR2 is ANQGSEA in the germline V gene. CDR3 protein: CSVGGPSSYEQYF. DNA of the CDR3: TGCAGCGTTGGGGGGCCTAGCTCCTACGAGCAGTACTTC.

The chain carries TRBV5-8 and TRBJ1-2; TRBD1 agrees at 9 bases. The germline CDR1 and CDR2 sequences are SGHTS and YDEGEE. The CDR3 runs to 17 residues. The V gene end was trimmed by 4 bases and the J gene end by 4 bases; junction bases not matched to a gene: 14. CDR3 DNA sequence: TGTGCCAGCAGCAACGGGACAGGGATTAGAGGTAGCTATGGCTACACCTTC. It specifies CASSNGTGIRGSYGYTF.

The rearrangement links TRBV27 to TRBJ2-1, with a tentative D call TRBD2 (6 bases). There are 17 residues in the CDR3. V lost 1 base, J lost 0 bases, and 13 bases lay in between. Germline V gene lookup returns CDR1 MNHEY and CDR2 SMNVEV (reference sequence). CDR3: CASSLFMDGSSYNEQFF. CDR3 sequence (DNA): TGTGCCAGCAGTTTATTCATGGACGGGAGCTCCTACAATGAGCAGTTCTTC.

V usage is TRBV27 and J usage is TRBJ1-5; D ambiguous. The germline gives CDR1 MNHEY, CDR2 SMNVEV (reference sequence). This CDR3 comprises 14 residues. The germline V and J ends were trimmed by 3 bases and 4 bases, with 10 bases remaining between them. The CDR3 DNA follows: TGTGCCAGCAGTTTCGGTGGGCTAAATCAGCCCCAGCATTTT. This encodes CASSFGGLNQPQHF.

With regard to this clone: The same CDR3 is also encoded by other DNA sequences in this sample. The CDR3 sequence: CASSPPTGGTDTQYF. CDR3 in DNA: TGCGCCAGCAGCCCCCCGACAGGGGGCACAGATACGCAGTATTTT. This chain links TRBV5-1 with TRBJ2-3; 8 positions match TRBD1. The CDR3 has 15 residues. With V trimmed by 4 bases and J by 1 base, 5 bases remained unmatched. Germline loops: CDR1 SGHRS, CDR2 YFSETQ.

This chain joins TRBV6-5 and TRBJ1-2; D gene unclear. There are 13 residues in the CDR3. V lost 6 bases, J lost 8 bases, and 16 bases lay in between. Per germline, CDR1 MNHEY and CDR2 SVGAGI. DNA of the CDR3: TGTGCCAGCAGATCCTCAGAGGGCCAGGGCTACACCTTC. Amino acids: CASRSSEGQGYTF.

The V and J genes are TRBV5-5 and TRBJ1-4; weak D call: TRBD1 (5 bases). The CDR3 is 15 residues long. Trimming left V 4 bases short and J 7 bases short, with 17 bases between. CDR1 and CDR2 (germline): SGHKS, YYEKEE (reference sequence). As DNA, the CDR3 is TGTGCCAGCAGCCCCCCGGGGGGGTTGGGTGAAAAACTGTTTTTT. It codes for CASSPPGGLGEKLFF.

The chain links TRBV10-3 to TRBJ2-3; 7 bases map to TRBD1. This CDR3 region has 16 residues. Losses at the gene ends were 3 bases for V and 0 bases for J; bases not matched to a gene: 6. Germline CDR1 ENHRY, CDR2 SYGVKD. CDR3 bases: TGTGCCATCAGTGACAGGGGGAGACTTAGCACAGATACGCAGTATTTT. Translating it yields CAISDRGRLSTDTQYF.

This clone has a handful of counts. The CDR3 sequence: CASSEGGLHEKLFF. For the CDR3, the DNA is TGTGCCAGCAGTGAAGGCGGGTTGCACGAAAAACTGTTTTTT. The rearrangement uses TRBV2 and TRBJ1-4, with D unclear. CDR3 length: 14 residues. V lost 1 base and J 8 bases, leaving 11 bases between the germline ends. Germline V gene sequence: CDR1 SNHLY, CDR2 FYNNEI.

The chain uses TRBV6-1 and TRBJ2-1; 8 bases are shared with TRBD2. Germline CDR1 is MNHNS and CDR2 is SASEGT. This CDR3 region has 14 residues. J gave up 3 bases and V 10 bases, and 8 bases lay outside the gene matches. The CDR3 here is CATTKSGSYNEQFF. The CDR3 DNA follows: TGTGCCACCACCAAGAGCGGGAGCTACAATGAGCAGTTCTTC.